Following are 18 T cell receptor beta chains from one sample sequenced in a study of T cells after yellow fever vaccination. TCRdb re-called the 5' RACE reads with MiXCR, one entry per CDR3 protein. This table has under 550,000 distinct CDR3 sequences, about a fifth appearing once. The source was PBMCs, collected around 3 weeks after the first yellow fever vaccination. The source of these receptors is a man between 18 and 35 years old who received the YFV17D yellow fever vaccine.

This clonotype occurred a few times. V usage is TRBV4-2 and J usage is TRBJ1-1; a possible D gene is TRBD1 (5 bases). Germline V lookup: CDR1 LGHNA, CDR2 YNFKEQ. There are 12 residues in the CDR3. Trimming removed 4 bases at V and 11 bases at J, with 14 bases between. CDR3 nucleotides: TGTGCCAGCAGCCTCGAGGCCAGGGACGCTTTCTTT. Translating gives CASSLEARDAFF.

The chain uses TRBV4-1 and TRBJ2-3; D uncertain. Germline V gene lookup returns CDR1 MGHRA and CDR2 YSYEKL. V was cut by 2 bases and J by 6 bases, with 12 bases left in between. The CDR3 has 14 residues. This CDR3 reads CASSQSGSKDTQYF. The CDR3 DNA sequence: TGCGCCAGCAGCCAATCGGGTTCTAAGGATACGCAGTATTTT.

This chain joins TRBV11-2 and TRBJ1-1; 7 bases are shared with TRBD1. Trimming at V came to 7 bases and at J to 3 bases, leaving 14 bases not matched to a gene. Germline V gives CDR1 SGHAT, CDR2 FQNNGV. The CDR3 sequence is 16 residues long. CDR3 sequence: CASTHYSTGRDTEAFF. DNA for the CDR3: TGTGCCAGCACCCATTACTCGACAGGGAGGGACACTGAAGCTTTCTTT.

This rearrangement joins TRBV6-2 or TRBV6-3 to TRBJ2-7, with a possible D match to TRBD1 (6 bases). V was trimmed by 6 bases and J by 1 base, leaving 13 bases between them. CDR3 length: 14 amino acids. Germline CDR1 is MNHEY and CDR2 is SVGEGT. The CDR3 coding sequence is TGTGCCAGCAGAACTATTCAGGGGTCCTACGAGCAGTACGTC. Translation gives CASRTIQGSYEQYV.

The CDR3 DNA follows: TGTGCCAGCAGTTTTTCAATTCAGCCCCAGCATTTT. Amino acids: CASSFSIQPQHF. This rearrangement joins TRBV28 to TRBJ1-5; no clear D gene. Germline-derived CDR1 and CDR2 are MDHEN and SYDVKM. The CDR3 runs to 12 residues. V lost 3 bases to trimming and J lost 6 bases, with 6 bases between them.

V gene TRBV20-1 combines with J gene TRBJ2-1; 14 nucleotides align to TRBD2. This CDR3 has 15 amino acids. CDR1 is DFQATT and CDR2 is SNEGSKA in the germline V gene (reference sequence). V gave up 0 bases and J gave up 15 bases; unmatched junction bases: 10. As DNA, the CDR3 is TGCAGTGCTAGAGATTCCCGACTAGCGGGGGGGCCTATGTTCTTC. The encoded protein is CSARDSRLAGGPMFF.

The CDR3 loop reads CASAGTLLKPQHF. In DNA form, the CDR3 reads TGTGCCAGTGCCGGGACCCTCTTAAAGCCCCAGCATTTT. V and J are TRBV19 and TRBJ1-5; D perhaps matches TRBD1 (5 bases). Germline loops: CDR1 LNHDA, CDR2 SQIVND (reference sequence). V was shortened by 8 bases and J by 8 bases, with 16 bases between the two germline ends. The CDR3 covers 13 residues.

This clonotype was seen a few times. CDR3 loop: CASSALTGREQYF. The DNA for the CDR3 is TGCGCCAGCAGCGCACTGACAGGCCGCGAGCAGTACTTC. This rearrangement joins TRBV5-1 to TRBJ2-7, with a tentative D call TRBD1 (6 bases). Deletions cut 4 bases from V and 6 bases from J, with 14 bases between. This CDR3 spans 13 amino acids. The V gene's germline CDR1 is SGHRS and CDR2 YFSETQ.

This chain joins TRBV7-6 and TRBJ2-2, with D perhaps matching TRBD2 (5 bases). The V and J ends lost 4 bases and 0 bases respectively, with 9 bases between them. The CDR3 covers 15 residues. Germline V gene sequence: CDR1 SGHVS, CDR2 FNYEAQ. The CDR3 sequence: CASSWSGANTGELFF. The CDR3 DNA follows: TGTGCCAGCAGCTGGTCCGGGGCGAACACCGGGGAGCTGTTTTTT.

This clonotype has a count of ten or more. Written as DNA, the CDR3 is TGTGCCAGCAGGGGGACCGAGACTAACTATGGCTACACCTTC. Its translation: CASRGTETNYGYTF. The V gene is TRBV5-4, the J gene TRBJ1-2; tentatively, D is TRBD1 (5 bases). Germline lookup yields CDR1 SGHNT and CDR2 YYREEE (reference sequence). The CDR3 contains 14 residues. V was pared by 5 bases and J by 0 bases, with 11 bases between.

This clonotype was counted between two and nine times. J is TRBJ1-2 and V is TRBV5-1; 7 nucleotides agree with TRBD1. In germline, CDR1 is SGHRS, CDR2 YFSETQ. The ends lost 3 bases at V and 7 bases at J; junction bases unmatched: 9. This CDR3 has 14 residues. The CDR3 loop reads CASSSPGGAGGYTF. The CDR3 nucleotides read TGCGCCAGCAGCTCTCCAGGGGGGGCTGGTGGCTACACCTTC.

The gene calls are TRBV12-3 or TRBV12-4 and TRBJ1-3; possible D gene TRBD1, 6 bases. This CDR3 is built from 14 residues. The V gene lost 3 bases and the J gene lost 4 bases, with 10 bases spanning the gap. The CDR3 loop is CASSFQGLGNTIYF. The CDR3, as DNA: TGTGCCAGCAGTTTTCAGGGGCTCGGAAACACCATATATTTT.

This clonotype was seen many times. This sequence joins TRBV5-1 and TRBJ2-3; 11 nucleotides agree with TRBD2. The CDR3 sequence is 16 residues long. After removal of 4 bases from V and 7 bases from J, the junction contained 11 bases not matched to a gene. CDR1 is SGHRS, CDR2 YFSETQ, per germline. As DNA, the CDR3 is TGCGCCAGCAGCGAGACACTGACTAGCGGGGAGCATACGCAGTATTTT. Protein sequence: CASSETLTSGEHTQYF.

In its sample, this clonotype was seen a few times. This chain joins TRBV20-1 and TRBJ2-3, with 7 bases fitting TRBD2. The CDR3 totals 15 residues. The ends lost 5 bases at V and 4 bases at J; junction bases unmatched: 12. The germline CDR1 and CDR2 sequences are DFQATT and SNEGSKA (reference sequence). As DNA, the CDR3 is TGCAGTGCTGGACTACAGCGGGGTATCCCAGATACGCAGTATTTT. It encodes CSAGLQRGIPDTQYF.

At least ten counts were recorded for this clonotype. This sequence joins TRBV5-1 and TRBJ1-3; D not resolved. V was cut by 4 bases and J by 1 base, with 9 bases left in between. The CDR3 length is 14 residues. Germline V gene sequence: CDR1 SGHRS, CDR2 YFSETQ. The CDR3 region is CASSMDLSGNTIYF. The DNA for the CDR3 is TGCGCCAGCAGCATGGACCTATCTGGAAACACCATATATTTT. The entire variable domain, with the rest obtained from reference TRBV5-1 and TRBJ1-3, is as follows: KAGVTQTPRYLIKTRGQQVTLSCSPISGHRSVSWYQQTPGQGLQFLFEYFSETQRNKGNFPGRFSGRQFSNSRSEMNVSTLELGDSALYLCASSMDLSGNTIYFGEGSWLTVV.

The chain combines TRBV6-1 with TRBJ2-6; D not resolved. The V end was cut by 6 bases, the J end by 2 bases, with 20 bases between. CDR1 and CDR2 (germline): MNHNS, SASEGT. This CDR3 contains 18 residues. CDR3 loop: CASSSAVLSRPGANVLTF. The CDR3 DNA sequence: TGTGCCAGCAGCTCCGCGGTGCTATCGCGGCCTGGGGCCAACGTCCTGACTTTC.

The CDR3 bases are TGTGCCAGCAGTGAAGCGCCGGCGGGGGGGCTCGGAGATACGCAGTATTTT. Protein: CASSEAPAGGLGDTQYF. V is TRBV6-1 and J is TRBJ2-3; 9 bases are shared with TRBD2. After removal of 0 bases from V and 5 bases from J, the junction contained 9 bases not matched to a gene. From germline, CDR1 is MNHNS and CDR2 SASEGT. This CDR3 region has 17 residues.

The sample holds a few counts of this clonotype. The V and J genes are TRBV2 and TRBJ2-7, with TRBD2 matching 13 bases. Germline CDR1 and CDR2: SNHLY and FYNNEI. Trimming took 7 bases from V and 4 from J; bases not matched to a gene: 7. The CDR3 runs 15 residues. The chain's CDR3 is CASTPLAGGPYEQYF. Here the CDR3 DNA reads TGTGCCAGCACCCCACTAGCGGGGGGGCCATACGAGCAGTACTTC.